This T cell receptor beta chain was retrieved from a study of blood T cell repertoires in COVID-19 (dated by TCRdb to the early 2020s). Regarding the research as a whole: The collaborator samples originated in the United States, Italy and Spain and spanned the acute and convalescent phases of COVID-19. Samples came from the ongoing ImmuneRACE study (first 160 participants) plus 1,254 subjects from 6 global collaborators. Where available, HLA class I and class II types were taken from metadata supplied by the sample provider and were not determined by assay-based typing. The sample metadata nearly always contained a de-identified subject ID, COVID-19 status, age in years and sex. The prospective study material was composed of cDNA or gDNA derived from T cells, B-cell-depleted T cells, or PBMCs. The dataset comprised deeply sampled blood TCRbeta repertoires from subjects exposed to, actively infected with, or recovered from COVID-19. The repertoires were released in a freely available public database meant as a resource for research on the immune response to SARS-CoV-2.

On this clone itself: Its antigen remains unidentified. No base qualities exist here, and no much larger clone lies one base off it.

Including the terminal cysteine and phenylalanine, the CDR3 comprises 14 residues. Left in the record is the CDR3 DNA by itself, 42 bases read in frame from the first base. The germline V gene yields SNHLY for CDR1 and FYNNEI for CDR2. Here V drops 5 bases and J drops 7 bases, and the junction holds 9 bases not matched to any gene. TCRbeta CDR3 regions were amplified from genomic DNA using the immunoSEQ Assay, a bias-controlled multiplex PCR. The study's own analysis went as follows. Within the assay, amplification of reference gene primers was used to estimate how many nucleated cells each sample contained. Sequence reads were collapsed and filtered to measure the absolute abundance of every unique TCRbeta CDR3 rearrangement. For each sample, productive Simpson clonality was calculated as the square root of Simpson's diversity index across productive rearrangements. TCRdb obtained this table from immuneACCESS and retained in-frame rearrangements with V and J assigned. These tables miss some clones; where compared with another copy, unresolved V genes account for less than half of the shortfall, and the remainder is unexplained. That table is the source of V, J and clone size, and D and trimming were worked out from the DNA. Within this sample are about 140,000 clones, with 70% to 90% of them counted one time only. The top ten hold around 5% of the sample.

Study-level results and caveats: The quantity of clinical and demographic metadata differed by source and by participant and was supplied without curation.

The collaborating institutions used their own protocols to collect whole blood in K2EDTA tubes. Collaborator samples were shipped for TCRbeta analysis as frozen whole blood, isolated PBMCs, or DNA extracted from either sample type. The sequenced sample consisted of peripheral blood. This receptor chain uses TRBV2 and TRBJ2-7, and TRBD1 aligns with 9 junction nucleotides. The clonotype comes from a human donor in a cohort sampled during active COVID-19. The CDR3 protein is CASSQTGQGEEQYF. The bases are TGTGCCAGCAGTCAAACGGGACAGGGTGAAGAGCAGTACTTC. The full variable domain, with segments outside the CDR3 supplied by the reference TRBV2 and TRBJ2-7 proteins, appears as EPEVTQTPSHQVTQMGQEVILRCVPISNHLYFYWYRQILGQKVEFLVSFYNNEISEKSEIFDDQFSVERPDGSNFTLKIRSTKLEDSAMYFCASSQTGQGEEQYFGPGTRLTVT.